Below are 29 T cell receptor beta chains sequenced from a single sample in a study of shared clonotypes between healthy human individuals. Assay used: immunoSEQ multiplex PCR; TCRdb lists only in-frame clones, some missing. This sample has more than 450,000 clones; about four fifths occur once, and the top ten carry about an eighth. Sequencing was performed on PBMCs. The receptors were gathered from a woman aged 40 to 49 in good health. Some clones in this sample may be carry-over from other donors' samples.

The CDR3 reads CASSRRQGGEQYF. Written as DNA, the CDR3 is TGTGCCAGCAGCAGGAGACAGGGGGGCGAGCAGTACTTC. The V and J genes are TRBV11-2 and TRBJ2-7; TRBD1 matches at 9 bases. Germline CDR1 SGHAT, CDR2 FQNNGV. This CDR3 is built from 13 residues. The V and J ends lost 5 bases and 6 bases, in that order; junction bases with no gene match: 5.

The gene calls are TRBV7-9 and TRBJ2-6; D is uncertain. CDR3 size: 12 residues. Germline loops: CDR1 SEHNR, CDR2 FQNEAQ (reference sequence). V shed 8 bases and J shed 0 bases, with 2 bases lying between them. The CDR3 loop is CASGSGANVLTF. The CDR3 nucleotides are TGTGCCAGCGGCTCTGGGGCCAACGTCCTGACTTTC.

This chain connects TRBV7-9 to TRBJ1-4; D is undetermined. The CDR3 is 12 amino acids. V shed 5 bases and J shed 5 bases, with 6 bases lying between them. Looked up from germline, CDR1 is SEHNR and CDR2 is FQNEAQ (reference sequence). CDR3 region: CASSGLNEKLFF. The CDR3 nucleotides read TGTGCCAGCAGCGGTTTAAATGAAAAACTGTTTTTT.

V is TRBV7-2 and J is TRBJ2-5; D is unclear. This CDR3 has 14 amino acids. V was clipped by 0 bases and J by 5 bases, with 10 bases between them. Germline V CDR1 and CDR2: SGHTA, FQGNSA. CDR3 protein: CASSLALDRETQYF. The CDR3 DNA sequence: TGTGCCAGCAGCTTAGCGCTAGACCGGGAGACCCAGTACTTC. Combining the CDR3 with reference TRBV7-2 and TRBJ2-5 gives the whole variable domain GAGVSQSPSNKVTEKGKDVELRCDPISGHTALYWYRQSLGQGLEFLIYFQGNSAPDKSGLPSDRFSAERTGGSVSTLTIQRTQQEDSAVYLCASSLALDRETQYFGPGTRLLVL.

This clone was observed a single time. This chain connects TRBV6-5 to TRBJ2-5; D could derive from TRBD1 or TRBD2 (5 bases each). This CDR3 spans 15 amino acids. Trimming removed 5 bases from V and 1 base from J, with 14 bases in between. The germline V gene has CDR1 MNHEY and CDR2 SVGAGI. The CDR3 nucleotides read TGTGCCAGCAGTACAGGTTTTGGGGGCCAAGAGACCCAGTACTTC. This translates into CASSTGFGGQETQYF.

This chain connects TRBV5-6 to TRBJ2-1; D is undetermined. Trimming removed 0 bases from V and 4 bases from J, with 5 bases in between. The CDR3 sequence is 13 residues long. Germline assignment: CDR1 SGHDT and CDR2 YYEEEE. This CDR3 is CASSLVGYNEQFF. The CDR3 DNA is TGTGCCAGCAGCTTGGTAGGTTACAATGAGCAGTTCTTC.

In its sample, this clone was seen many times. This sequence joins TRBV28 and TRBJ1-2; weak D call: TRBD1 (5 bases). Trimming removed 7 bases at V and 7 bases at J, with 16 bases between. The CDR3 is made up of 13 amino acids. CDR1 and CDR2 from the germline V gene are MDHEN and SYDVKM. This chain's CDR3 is CASTSVRASGYTF. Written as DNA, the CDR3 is TGTGCCAGCACCTCGGTCAGGGCTAGTGGCTACACCTTC.

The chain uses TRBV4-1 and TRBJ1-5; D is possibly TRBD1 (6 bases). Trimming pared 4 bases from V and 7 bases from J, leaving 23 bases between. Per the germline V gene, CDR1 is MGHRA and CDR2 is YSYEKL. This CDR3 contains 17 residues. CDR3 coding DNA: TGCGCCAGCAGCCGAATGCCACCGGGACACGAAGTCCAGCCCCAGCATTTT. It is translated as CASSRMPPGHEVQPQHF.

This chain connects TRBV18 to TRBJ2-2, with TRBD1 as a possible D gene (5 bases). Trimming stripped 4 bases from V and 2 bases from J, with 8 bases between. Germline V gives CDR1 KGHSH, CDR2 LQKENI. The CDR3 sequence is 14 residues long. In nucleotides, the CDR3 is TGTGCCAGCTCACACGACAGAAACACCGGGGAGCTGTTTTTT. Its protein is CASSHDRNTGELFF.

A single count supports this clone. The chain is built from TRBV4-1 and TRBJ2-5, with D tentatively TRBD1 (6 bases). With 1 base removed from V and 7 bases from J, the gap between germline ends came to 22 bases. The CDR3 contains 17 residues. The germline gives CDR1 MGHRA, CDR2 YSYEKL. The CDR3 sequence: CASSQALGGAVQGTQYF. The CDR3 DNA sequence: TGCGCCAGCAGCCAAGCCTTAGGGGGAGCGGTCCAGGGGACCCAGTACTTC.

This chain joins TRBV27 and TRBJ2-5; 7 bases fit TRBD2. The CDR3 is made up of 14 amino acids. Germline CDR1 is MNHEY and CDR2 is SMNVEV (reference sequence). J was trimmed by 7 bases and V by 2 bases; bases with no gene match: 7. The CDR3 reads CASSLGAGRGTQYF. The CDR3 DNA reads TGTGCCAGCAGTTTAGGGGCTGGGAGGGGGACCCAGTACTTC.

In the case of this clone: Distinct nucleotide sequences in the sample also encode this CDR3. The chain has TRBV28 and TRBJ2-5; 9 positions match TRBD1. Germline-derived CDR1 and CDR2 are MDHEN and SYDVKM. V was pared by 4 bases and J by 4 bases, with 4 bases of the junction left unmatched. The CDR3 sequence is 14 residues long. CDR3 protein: CASSSRTGVETQYF. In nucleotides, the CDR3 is TGTGCCAGCAGTTCTCGGACAGGGGTAGAGACCCAGTACTTC.

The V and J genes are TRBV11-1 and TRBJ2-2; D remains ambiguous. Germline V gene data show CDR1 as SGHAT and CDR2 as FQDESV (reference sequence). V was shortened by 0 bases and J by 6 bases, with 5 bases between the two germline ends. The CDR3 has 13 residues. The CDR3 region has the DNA TGTGCCAGCAGCTTAGCGAGGTCCGGGGAGCTGTTTTTT. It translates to CASSLARSGELFF.

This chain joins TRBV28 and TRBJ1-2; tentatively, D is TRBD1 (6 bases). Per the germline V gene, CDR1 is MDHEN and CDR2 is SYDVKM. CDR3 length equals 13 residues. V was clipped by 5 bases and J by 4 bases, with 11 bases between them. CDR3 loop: CASSSTGLYGYTF. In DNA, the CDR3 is TGTGCCAGCAGTAGCACAGGGCTCTATGGCTACACCTTC.

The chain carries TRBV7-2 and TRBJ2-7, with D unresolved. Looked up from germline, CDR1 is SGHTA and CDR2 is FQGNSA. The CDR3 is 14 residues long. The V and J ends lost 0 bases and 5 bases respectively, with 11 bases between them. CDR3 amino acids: CASSLAGSFDEQYF. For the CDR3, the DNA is TGTGCCAGCAGCTTAGCGGGGTCTTTCGACGAGCAGTACTTC.

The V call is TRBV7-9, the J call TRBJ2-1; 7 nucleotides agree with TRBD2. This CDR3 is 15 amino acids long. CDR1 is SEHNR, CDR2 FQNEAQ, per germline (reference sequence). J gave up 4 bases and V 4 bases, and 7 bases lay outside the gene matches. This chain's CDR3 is CASSSEGLRYNEQFF. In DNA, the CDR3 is TGTGCCAGCAGCTCAGAGGGACTACGGTACAATGAGCAGTTCTTC.

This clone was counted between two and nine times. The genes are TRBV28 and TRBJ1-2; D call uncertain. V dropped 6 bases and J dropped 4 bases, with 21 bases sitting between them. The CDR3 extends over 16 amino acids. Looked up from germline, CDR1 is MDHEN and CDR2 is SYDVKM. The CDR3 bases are TGTGCCAGCAGCTCTTATACCTGGACCGTAGGCTATGGCTACACCTTC. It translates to CASSSYTWTVGYGYTF.

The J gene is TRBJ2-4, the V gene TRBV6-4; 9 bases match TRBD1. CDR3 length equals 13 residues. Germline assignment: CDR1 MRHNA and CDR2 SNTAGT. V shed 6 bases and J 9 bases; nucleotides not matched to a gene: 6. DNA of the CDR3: TGTGCCAGCAGCCGAGACAGGGGGGGCATTCAGTACTTC. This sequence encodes CASSRDRGGIQYF.

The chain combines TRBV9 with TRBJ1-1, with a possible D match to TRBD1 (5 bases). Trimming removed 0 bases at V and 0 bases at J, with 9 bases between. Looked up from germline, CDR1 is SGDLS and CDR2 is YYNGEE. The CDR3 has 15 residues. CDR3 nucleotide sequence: TGTGCCAGCAGCGTAGACGCAGGGATGAACACTGAAGCTTTCTTT. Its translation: CASSVDAGMNTEAFF.

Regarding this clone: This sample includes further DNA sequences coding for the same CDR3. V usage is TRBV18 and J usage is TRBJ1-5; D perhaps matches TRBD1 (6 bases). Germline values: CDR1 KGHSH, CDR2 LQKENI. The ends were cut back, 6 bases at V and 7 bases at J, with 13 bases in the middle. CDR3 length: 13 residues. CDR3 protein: CASSPDRSQPQHF. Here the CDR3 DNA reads TGTGCCAGCTCCCCCGACAGGTCGCAGCCCCAGCATTTT.

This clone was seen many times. CDR3 bases: TGTGCCAGCAGGGGACTGGGGACTTCGGGGGATACGCAGTATTTT. It codes for CASRGLGTSGDTQYF. The V and J genes are TRBV9 and TRBJ2-3; D possibly corresponds to TRBD2 (6 bases). The CDR3 loop spans 15 amino acids. V was cut by 5 bases and J by 6 bases, with 19 bases left in between. Germline V gives CDR1 SGDLS, CDR2 YYNGEE.

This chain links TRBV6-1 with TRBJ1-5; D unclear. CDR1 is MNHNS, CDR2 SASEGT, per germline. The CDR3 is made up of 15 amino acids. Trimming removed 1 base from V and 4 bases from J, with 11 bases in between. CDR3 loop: CASSEDLLQNQPQHF. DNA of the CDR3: TGTGCCAGCAGTGAAGACCTCTTACAGAATCAGCCCCAGCATTTT.

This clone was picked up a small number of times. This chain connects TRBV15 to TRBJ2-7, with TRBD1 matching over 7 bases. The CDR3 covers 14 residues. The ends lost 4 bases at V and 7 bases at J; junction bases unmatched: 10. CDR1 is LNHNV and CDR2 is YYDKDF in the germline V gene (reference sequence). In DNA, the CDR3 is TGTGCCACCAGCATAGACAGGGTATCAGGAGAGCAGTACTTC. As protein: CATSIDRVSGEQYF.

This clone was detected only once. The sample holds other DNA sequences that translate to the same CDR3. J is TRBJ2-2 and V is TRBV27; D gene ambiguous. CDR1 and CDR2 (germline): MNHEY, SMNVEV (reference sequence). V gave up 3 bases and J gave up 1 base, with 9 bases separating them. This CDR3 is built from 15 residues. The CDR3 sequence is CASSFSTGNTGELFF. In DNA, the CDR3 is TGTGCCAGCAGTTTTAGTACGGGGAACACCGGGGAGCTGTTTTTT.

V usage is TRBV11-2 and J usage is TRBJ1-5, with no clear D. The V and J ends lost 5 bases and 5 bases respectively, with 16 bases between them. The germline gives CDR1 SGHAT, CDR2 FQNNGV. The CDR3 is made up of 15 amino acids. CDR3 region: CASSPHGGGDQPQHF. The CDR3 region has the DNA TGTGCCAGCAGCCCCCACGGTGGAGGTGATCAGCCCCAGCATTTT.

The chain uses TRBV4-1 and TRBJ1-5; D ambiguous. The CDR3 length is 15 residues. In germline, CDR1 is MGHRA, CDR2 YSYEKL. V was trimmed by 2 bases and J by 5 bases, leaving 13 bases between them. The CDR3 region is CASSQQGLWDQPQHF. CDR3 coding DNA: TGCGCCAGCAGCCAACAAGGGCTGTGGGATCAGCCCCAGCATTTT.

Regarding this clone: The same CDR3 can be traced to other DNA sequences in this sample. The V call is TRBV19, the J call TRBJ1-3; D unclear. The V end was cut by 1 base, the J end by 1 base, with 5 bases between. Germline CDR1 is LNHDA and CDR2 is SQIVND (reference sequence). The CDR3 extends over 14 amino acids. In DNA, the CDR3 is TGTGCCAGTAGTATAGGCGGATCTGGAAACACCATATATTTT. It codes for CASSIGGSGNTIYF. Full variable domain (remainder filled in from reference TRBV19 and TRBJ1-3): DGGITQSPKYLFRKEGQNVTLSCEQNLNHDAMYWYRQDPGQGLRLIYYSQIVNDFQKGDIAEGYSVSREKKESFPLTVTSAQKNPTAFYLCASSIGGSGNTIYFGEGSWLTVV.

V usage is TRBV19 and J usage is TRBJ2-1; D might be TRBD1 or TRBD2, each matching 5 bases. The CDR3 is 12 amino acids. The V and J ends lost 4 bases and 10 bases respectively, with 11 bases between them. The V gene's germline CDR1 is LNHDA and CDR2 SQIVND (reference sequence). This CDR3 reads CASSSRDPEQFF. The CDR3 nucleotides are TGTGCCAGTAGTAGCAGGGACCCCGAGCAGTTCTTC.

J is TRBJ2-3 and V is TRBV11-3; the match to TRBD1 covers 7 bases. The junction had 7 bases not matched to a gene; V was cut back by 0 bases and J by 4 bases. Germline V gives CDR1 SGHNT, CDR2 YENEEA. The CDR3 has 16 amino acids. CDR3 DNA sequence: TGTGCCAGCAGCTTAGATCTAGGACAGGATGCAGATACGCAGTATTTT. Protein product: CASSLDLGQDADTQYF.